Following are 24 T cell receptor beta chains from one sample sequenced in a study of response to subunit inactivated influenza vaccine. TCRdb reanalysed the RT-PCR reads using MiXCR and keeps one entry per CDR3 protein. The top ten clones hold over 10% of a sample with about 520,000 distinct CDR3 sequences, under 8.5% of them seen once. The sample here was PBMCs from blood, taken less than 30 months after vaccination. Receptors were obtained from a man between 50 and 70 years old who received an inactivated influenza vaccine.

The chain links TRBV18 to TRBJ2-7, with D possibly called TRBD1 or TRBD2 (5 bases each). CDR1 is KGHSH and CDR2 is LQKENI in the germline V gene. V was shortened by 3 bases and J by 7 bases, with 13 bases between the two germline ends. The CDR3 is made up of 13 amino acids. The CDR3 coding sequence is TGTGCCAGCTCACCGGCCGGGGCTGGGGAGCAGTACTTC. This translates into CASSPAGAGEQYF.

The chain carries TRBV5-1 and TRBJ2-5; D is ambiguous. V lost 1 base and J 5 bases, leaving 12 bases between the germline ends. This CDR3 region has 14 residues. The V gene's germline CDR1 is SGHRS and CDR2 YFSETQ. The CDR3 loop is CASSLNPKSETQYF. The CDR3 DNA reads as TGCGCCAGCAGCTTGAACCCTAAGTCGGAGACCCAGTACTTC.

This clonotype was observed at least ten times. The rearrangement links TRBV5-1 to TRBJ2-2, with D possibly matching TRBD2 (6 bases). Germline V gene lookup returns CDR1 SGHRS and CDR2 YFSETQ. V was shortened by 1 base and J by 5 bases, with 12 bases between the two germline ends. The CDR3 has 15 amino acids. CDR3 bases: TGCGCCAGCAGCTTGACTGTTCGGGGGACCGGGGAGCTGTTTTTT. This sequence encodes CASSLTVRGTGELFF.

J is TRBJ2-7 and V is TRBV6-2 or TRBV6-3, with a tentative D call TRBD2 (5 bases). In germline, CDR1 is MNHEY, CDR2 SVGEGT. The CDR3 is 14 residues long. The V end lost 2 bases, the J end lost 2 bases, and 10 bases lay between the germline ends. CDR3 nucleotide sequence: TGTGCCAGCAGTTACGGGCCGGGGACCTACGAGCAGTACTTC. Protein sequence: CASSYGPGTYEQYF.

The rearrangement links TRBV12-3 or TRBV12-4 to TRBJ2-7, with D unclear. The CDR3 is 16 residues long. V shed 2 bases and J shed 0 bases, with 14 bases lying between them. CDR3 loop: CASSLSKVALSYEQYF. CDR3 bases: TGTGCCAGCAGTTTAAGTAAGGTAGCCCTCTCCTACGAGCAGTACTTC.

This clonotype occurred many times. This chain connects TRBV7-6 to TRBJ2-1; 11 nucleotides line up with TRBD2. V trimming: 5 bases; J trimming: 3 bases; junction bases outside the gene matches: 18. The germline V gene encodes CDR1 SGHVS and CDR2 FNYEAQ. The CDR3 runs 20 residues. The CDR3 DNA reads TGTGCCAGCAGCCGAGGAGTCGGACACGCGGGACTAGCGGTCTACAATGAGCAGTTCTTC. Translating gives CASSRGVGHAGLAVYNEQFF.

This clonotype was recorded many times. The V call is TRBV11-1, the J call TRBJ2-1; 7 bases fit TRBD2. V gave up 5 bases and J gave up 4 bases; unmatched junction bases: 8. Germline V gene data show CDR1 as SGHAT and CDR2 as FQDESV (reference sequence). The CDR3 is 15 residues long. The CDR3 nucleotides are TGTGCCAGCAGCGGGGGAGCGGGGACTTACAATGAGCAGTTCTTC. It is translated as CASSGGAGTYNEQFF. The whole variable domain, remainder taken from reference TRBV11-1 and TRBJ2-1, is EAEVAQSPRYKITEKSQAVAFWCDPISGHATLYWYRQILGQGPELLVQFQDESVVDDSQLPKDRFSAERLKGVDSTLKIQPAELGDSAMYLCASSGGAGTYNEQFFGPGTRLTVL.

V gene TRBV10-3 combines with J gene TRBJ2-3, with 7 positions matching TRBD2. This CDR3 is built from 14 residues. With 10 bases clipped from V and 0 bases from J, the junction kept 7 bases outside the gene matches. Looked up from germline, CDR1 is ENHRY and CDR2 is SYGVKD. The chain's CDR3 is CATLGGLSTDTQYF. In DNA form, the CDR3 reads TGTGCCACCTTGGGAGGGTTAAGCACAGATACGCAGTATTTT.

The chain joins TRBV20-1 to TRBJ2-5, with 9 bases fitting TRBD2. V shed 3 bases and J 3 bases; nucleotides not matched to a gene: 11. This CDR3 comprises 16 residues. In germline, CDR1 is DFQATT, CDR2 SNEGSKA (reference sequence). The CDR3 DNA sequence: TGCAGTGCTAGCCCGTCATTAGCGGGAGTGGAAGAGACCCAGTACTTC. Translating gives CSASPSLAGVEETQYF.

This clonotype was picked up a small number of times. The V gene is TRBV3-1, the J gene TRBJ1-1; D possibly corresponds to TRBD1 (5 bases). From germline, CDR1 is LGHDT and CDR2 YNNKEL (reference sequence). The CDR3 totals 14 residues. Trimming pared 4 bases from V and 0 bases from J, leaving 9 bases between. As DNA, the CDR3 is TGTGCCAGCAGCCGGGGACCGCTGAACACTGAAGCTTTCTTT. Protein: CASSRGPLNTEAFF.

The rearrangement links TRBV5-6 to TRBJ2-7; 7 bases are a match to TRBD2. The ends lost 3 bases at V and 12 bases at J; junction bases unmatched: 9. Looked up from germline, CDR1 is SGHDT and CDR2 is YYEEEE. The CDR3 sequence is 12 residues long. CDR3 sequence reads: CASSSGTKTRYF. The CDR3 region has the DNA TGTGCCAGCAGCTCCGGGACTAAGACAAGGTACTTC.

This clonotype was seen a handful of times. J is TRBJ1-1 and V is TRBV12-5; unclear D gene. V was clipped by 1 base and J by 4 bases, with 7 bases between them. The germline gives CDR1 LGHNT, CDR2 FRNRAP. This CDR3 has 13 amino acids. DNA of the CDR3: TGTGCTAGTGGTTTGGCAGGTGGCACTGAAGCTTTCTTT. Translating gives CASGLAGGTEAFF. The full variable domain, rest sourced from reference TRBV12-5 and TRBJ1-1, is DARVTQTPRHKVTEMGQEVTMRCQPILGHNTVFWYRQTMMQGLELLAYFRNRAPLDDSGMPKDRFSAEMPDATLATLKIQPSEPRDSAVYFCASGLAGGTEAFFGQGTRLTVV.

The table lists this clonotype with many counts. The V gene is TRBV20-1, the J gene TRBJ1-2, with D possibly being TRBD1 (5 bases). The CDR3 has 10 residues. Per the germline V gene, CDR1 is DFQATT and CDR2 is SNEGSKA (reference sequence). Trimming removed 7 bases at V and 2 bases at J, with 5 bases between. This CDR3 is CSGQNYGYTF. In DNA, the CDR3 is TGCAGTGGACAGAACTATGGCTACACCTTC.

This clonotype showed up many times. V gene TRBV3-1 combines with J gene TRBJ2-2, with D perhaps matching TRBD1 (7 bases). Trimming stripped 8 bases from V and 7 bases from J, with 20 bases between. The CDR3 runs to 15 residues. The germline gives CDR1 LGHDT, CDR2 YNNKEL (reference sequence). The CDR3: CASQSGGTAGGELFF. As DNA, the CDR3 is TGTGCCAGCCAGAGTGGAGGGACAGCGGGCGGGGAGCTGTTTTTT.

Ten or more counts support this clonotype. V is TRBV4-3 and J is TRBJ1-1; D unresolved. With 2 bases removed from V and 1 base from J, the gap between germline ends came to 17 bases. The germline V gene encodes CDR1 LGHNA and CDR2 YSLEER. This CDR3 is 17 amino acids long. CDR3 region: CASSQKGRGARNTEAFF. Here the CDR3 DNA reads TGCGCCAGCAGCCAAAAAGGGCGGGGAGCCCGGAACACTGAAGCTTTCTTT.

In this sample, this clonotype turned up many times. The CDR3: CSAGTAGRREPQHF. The CDR3 region has the DNA TGCAGTGCTGGGACAGCCGGTAGGAGGGAGCCCCAGCATTTT. V gene TRBV20-1 combines with J gene TRBJ1-5; 7 nucleotides line up with TRBD1. CDR1 and CDR2 from the germline V gene are DFQATT and SNEGSKA (reference sequence). V lost 5 bases to trimming and J lost 8 bases; unmatched junction nucleotides: 12. The CDR3 has 14 amino acids.

This clonotype has more than one count but fewer than ten. The V gene is TRBV7-8, the J gene TRBJ1-1, with a tentative D call TRBD1 (6 bases). The germline V gene has CDR1 SGHVS and CDR2 FQNEAQ. Trimming cost V 2 bases and J 5 bases, with 12 bases left between them. This CDR3 contains 14 residues. DNA of the CDR3: TGTGCCAGCAGCTTAATGACAGGTCGGACTGAAGCTTTCTTT. Its protein product is CASSLMTGRTEAFF.

The table lists this clonotype with many counts. V and J are TRBV20-1 and TRBJ1-1; D is unclear. This CDR3 is built from 13 residues. V lost 7 bases, J lost 12 bases, and 24 bases lay in between. Germline loops: CDR1 DFQATT, CDR2 SNEGSKA (reference sequence). The CDR3 here is CSGEESGRPVTFF. The CDR3 DNA reads as TGCAGTGGAGAAGAATCCGGACGGCCTGTTACTTTCTTT.

The chain uses TRBV4-3 and TRBJ2-1; 11 nucleotides line up with TRBD2. With V trimmed by 1 base and J by 6 bases, 8 bases remained unmatched. The CDR3 contains 17 residues. The germline V gene has CDR1 LGHNA and CDR2 YSLEER. The CDR3 here is CASSQARTSGPFNEQFF. The CDR3 nucleotides are TGCGCCAGCAGCCAAGCCCGGACTAGCGGGCCCTTCAATGAGCAGTTCTTC.

In its sample, this clonotype was seen a few times. The chain couples TRBV6-5 to TRBJ2-7; D not certain. The germline V gene encodes CDR1 MNHEY and CDR2 SVGAGI. This CDR3 has 14 residues. The ends were cut back, 3 bases at V and 6 bases at J, with 15 bases in the middle. This CDR3 is CASSYQLGRPEQYF. The DNA for the CDR3 is TGTGCCAGCAGTTATCAGCTAGGGCGACCCGAGCAGTACTTC.

This clonotype was seen more than once but under ten times. V and J are TRBV18 and TRBJ2-7, with a tentative D call TRBD2 (6 bases). CDR1 KGHSH and CDR2 LQKENI come from the germline V gene. The CDR3 is made up of 17 amino acids. Trimming took off 0 bases at V and 5 bases at J, with 20 bases between the two ends. CDR3 residues: CASSPPIWRDDRHEQYF. The CDR3 DNA reads as TGTGCCAGCTCACCACCGATCTGGCGGGACGATAGACACGAGCAGTACTTC.

V usage is TRBV20-1 and J usage is TRBJ1-1; D gene ambiguous. The CDR3 runs 12 residues. V dropped 0 bases and J dropped 0 bases, with 2 bases sitting between them. The germline V gene encodes CDR1 DFQATT and CDR2 SNEGSKA (reference sequence). CDR3 nucleotide sequence: TGCAGTGCTAGAGACGTGAACACTGAAGCTTTCTTT. It yields the protein CSARDVNTEAFF.

The rearrangement links TRBV12-3 or TRBV12-4 to TRBJ1-5; no clear D. The CDR3 sequence is 14 residues long. Trimming cost V 6 bases and J 6 bases, with 15 bases left between them. Here the CDR3 DNA reads TGTGCCAGCAGCTCCCGCATGGAATCTCAGCCCCAGCATTTT. It yields the protein CASSSRMESQPQHF.

The DNA of the CDR3 is TGTGCCAGCAGCTTAGTGGGGGCTAGCGGAGGCTTCACCTACGAGCAGTACTTC. Translated, it gives CASSLVGASGGFTYEQYF. The chain couples TRBV7-8 to TRBJ2-7, with D possibly TRBD2 on 7 matching bases. CDR1 is SGHVS, CDR2 FQNEAQ, per germline. The ends were cut back, 1 base at V and 2 bases at J, with 21 bases in the middle. The CDR3 consists of 18 residues.